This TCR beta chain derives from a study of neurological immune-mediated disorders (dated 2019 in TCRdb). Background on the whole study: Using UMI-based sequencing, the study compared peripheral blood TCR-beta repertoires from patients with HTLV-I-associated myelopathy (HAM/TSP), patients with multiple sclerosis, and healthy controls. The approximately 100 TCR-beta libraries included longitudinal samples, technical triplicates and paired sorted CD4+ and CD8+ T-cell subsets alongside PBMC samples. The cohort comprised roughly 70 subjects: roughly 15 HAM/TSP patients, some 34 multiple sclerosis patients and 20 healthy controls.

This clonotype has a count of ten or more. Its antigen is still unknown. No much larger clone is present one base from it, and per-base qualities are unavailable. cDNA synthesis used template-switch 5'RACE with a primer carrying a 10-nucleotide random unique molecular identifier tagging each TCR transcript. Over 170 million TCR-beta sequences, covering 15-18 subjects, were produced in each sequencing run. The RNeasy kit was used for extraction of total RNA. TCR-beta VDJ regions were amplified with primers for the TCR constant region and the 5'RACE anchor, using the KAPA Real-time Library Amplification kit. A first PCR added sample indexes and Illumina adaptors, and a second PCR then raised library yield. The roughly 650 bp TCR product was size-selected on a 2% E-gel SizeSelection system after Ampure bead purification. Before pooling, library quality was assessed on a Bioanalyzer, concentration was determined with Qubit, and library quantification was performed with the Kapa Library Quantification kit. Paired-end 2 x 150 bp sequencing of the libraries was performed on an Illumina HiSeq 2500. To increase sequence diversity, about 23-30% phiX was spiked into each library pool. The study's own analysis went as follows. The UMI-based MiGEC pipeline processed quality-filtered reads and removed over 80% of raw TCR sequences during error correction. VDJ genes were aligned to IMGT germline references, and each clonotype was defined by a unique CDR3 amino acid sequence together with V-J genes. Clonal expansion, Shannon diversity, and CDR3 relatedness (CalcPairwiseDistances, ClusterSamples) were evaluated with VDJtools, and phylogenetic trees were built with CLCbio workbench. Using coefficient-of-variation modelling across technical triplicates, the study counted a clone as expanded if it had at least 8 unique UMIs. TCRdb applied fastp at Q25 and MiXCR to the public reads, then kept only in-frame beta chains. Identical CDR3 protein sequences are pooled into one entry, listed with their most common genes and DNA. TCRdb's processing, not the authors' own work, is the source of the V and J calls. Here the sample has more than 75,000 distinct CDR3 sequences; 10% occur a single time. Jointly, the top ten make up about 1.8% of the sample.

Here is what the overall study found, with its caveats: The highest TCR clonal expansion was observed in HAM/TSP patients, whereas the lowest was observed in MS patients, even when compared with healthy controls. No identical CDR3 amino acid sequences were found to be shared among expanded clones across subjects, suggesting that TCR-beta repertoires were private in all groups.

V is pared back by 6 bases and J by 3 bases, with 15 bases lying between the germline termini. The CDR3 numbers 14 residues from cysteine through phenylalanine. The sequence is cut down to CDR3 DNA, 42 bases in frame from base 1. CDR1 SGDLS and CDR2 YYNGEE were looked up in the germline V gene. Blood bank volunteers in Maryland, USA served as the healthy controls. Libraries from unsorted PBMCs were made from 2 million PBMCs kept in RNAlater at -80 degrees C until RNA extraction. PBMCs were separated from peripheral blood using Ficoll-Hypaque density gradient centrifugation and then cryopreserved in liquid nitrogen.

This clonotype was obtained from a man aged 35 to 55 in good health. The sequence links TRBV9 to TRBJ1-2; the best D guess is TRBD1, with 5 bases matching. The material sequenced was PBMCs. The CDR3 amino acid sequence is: CASTLGGDDYGYTF. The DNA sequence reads TGTGCCAGCACCTTGGGAGGGGACGACTATGGCTACACCTTC.